This TCR beta chain was captured by sequencing in a study of blood T cell repertoires in COVID-19. From germline, CDR1 is SEHNR and CDR2 FQNEAQ (reference sequence). V was trimmed by 0 bases and J by 8 bases, leaving 14 bases between them. The CDR3 extends over 15 amino acids. As handled by the study authors: The assay estimated nucleated cells by amplifying reference gene primers. Some clones are missing from TCRdb's copy, which holds only in-frame ones; the method was immunoSEQ multiplex PCR. The V and J calls and clone size come from that table; D and trimming were worked out from the DNA. Of around 160,000 clones in the sample, around 92% are singletons; the top ten hold about 3%.

The rearrangement uses TRBV7-9 and TRBJ1-3; no reliable D call. Sequencing used peripheral blood. The clonotype originates from a man aged 55 to 69 with acute or convalescent COVID-19. The CDR3 nucleotides are TGTGCCAGCAGCTTAGCGAGGGCCTCCCCGGACACCATATATTTT. Protein sequence: CASSLARASPDTIYF.